This passage covers 2 T cell receptor beta chains from one sample sequenced in a study of siplizumab effects on memory and regulatory T cells. Method: immunoSEQ multiplex PCR; TCRdb's copy keeps in-frame clones and lacks some. The sample yields around 100,000 clones, 80% to 95% seen once. The sequencing input was CD4+ T cells sorted from blood. These receptors all stem from a human donor in good health.

The count of this clone is one. The chain couples TRBV19 to TRBJ1-5; D call uncertain. The length of the CDR3 is 15 residues. The germline gives CDR1 LNHDA, CDR2 SQIVND (reference sequence). V shed 0 bases and J shed 7 bases, with 13 bases lying between them. The CDR3 protein is CASSIDGGPWQPQHF. The CDR3, as DNA: TGTGCCAGTAGTATAGATGGCGGACCGTGGCAGCCCCAGCATTTT.

The chain has TRBV4-2 and TRBJ2-3; TRBD2 matches 11 bases. CDR1 is LGHNA, CDR2 YNFKEQ, per germline. The CDR3 covers 16 residues. V shed 1 base, J shed 6 bases, and the junction held 6 bases outside the gene matches. CDR3 coding DNA: TGTGCCAGCAGCCAAGCTAGCGGGGGGCCGCCGGATACGCAGTATTTT. Translation: CASSQASGGPPDTQYF.